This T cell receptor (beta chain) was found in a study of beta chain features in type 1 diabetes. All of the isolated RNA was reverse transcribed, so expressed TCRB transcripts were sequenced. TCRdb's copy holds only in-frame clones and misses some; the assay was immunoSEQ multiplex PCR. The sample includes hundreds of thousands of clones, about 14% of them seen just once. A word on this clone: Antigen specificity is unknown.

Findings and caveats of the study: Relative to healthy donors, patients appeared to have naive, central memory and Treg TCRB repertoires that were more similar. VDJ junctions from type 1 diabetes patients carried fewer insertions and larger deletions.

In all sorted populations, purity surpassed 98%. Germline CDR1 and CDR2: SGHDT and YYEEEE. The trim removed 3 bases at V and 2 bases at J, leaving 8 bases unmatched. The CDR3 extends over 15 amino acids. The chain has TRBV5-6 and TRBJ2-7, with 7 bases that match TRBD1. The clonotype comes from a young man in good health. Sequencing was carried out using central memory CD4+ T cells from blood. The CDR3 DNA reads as TGTGCCAGCAGCTCGAGGGCAGGGGGAGCCTACGAGCAGTACTTC. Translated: CASSSRAGGAYEQYF.